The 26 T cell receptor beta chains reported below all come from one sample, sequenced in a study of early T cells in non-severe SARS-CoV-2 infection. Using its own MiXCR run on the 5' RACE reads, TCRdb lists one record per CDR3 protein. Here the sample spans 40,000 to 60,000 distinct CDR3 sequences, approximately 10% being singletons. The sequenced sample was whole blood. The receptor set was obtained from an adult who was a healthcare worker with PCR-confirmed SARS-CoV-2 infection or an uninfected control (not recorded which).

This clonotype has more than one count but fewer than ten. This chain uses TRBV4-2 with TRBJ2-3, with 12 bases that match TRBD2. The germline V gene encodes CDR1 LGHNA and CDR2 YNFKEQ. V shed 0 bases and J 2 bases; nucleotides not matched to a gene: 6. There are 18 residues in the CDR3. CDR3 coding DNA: TGTGCCAGCAGCCAAGAAGGACTAGCGGGAAAAACCACAGATACGCAGTATTTT. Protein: CASSQEGLAGKTTDTQYF.

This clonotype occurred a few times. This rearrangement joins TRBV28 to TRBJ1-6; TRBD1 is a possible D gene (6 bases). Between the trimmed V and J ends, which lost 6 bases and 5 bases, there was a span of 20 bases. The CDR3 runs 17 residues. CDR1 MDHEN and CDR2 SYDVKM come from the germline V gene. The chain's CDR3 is CASSGLTGWADNSPLHF. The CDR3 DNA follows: TGTGCCAGCAGCGGCCTGACAGGCTGGGCGGATAATTCACCCCTCCACTTT. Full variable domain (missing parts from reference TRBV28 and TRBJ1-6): DVKVTQSSRYLVKRTGEKVFLECVQDMDHENMFWYRQDPGLGLRLIYFSYDVKMKEKGDIPEGYSVSREKKERFSLILESASTNQTSMYLCASSGLTGWADNSPLHFGNGTRLTVT.

CDR3 loop: CASSPPEGIASYEQYF. Here the CDR3 DNA reads TGTGCCAGCTCACCACCGGAAGGGATAGCCTCCTACGAGCAGTACTTC. The chain combines TRBV18 with TRBJ2-7; D uncertain. V lost 0 bases, J lost 0 bases, and 12 bases lay in between. The CDR3 sequence is 16 residues long. The germline V gene encodes CDR1 KGHSH and CDR2 LQKENI.

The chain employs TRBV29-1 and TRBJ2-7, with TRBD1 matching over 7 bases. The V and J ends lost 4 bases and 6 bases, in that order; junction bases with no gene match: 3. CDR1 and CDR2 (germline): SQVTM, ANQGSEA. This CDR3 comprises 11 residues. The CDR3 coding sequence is TGCAGCGTTGCACCAGGGGGCGAGCAGTACTTC. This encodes CSVAPGGEQYF.

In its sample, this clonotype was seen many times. This CDR3 reads CASGDRESSTEAFF. The CDR3 bases are TGTGCTAGTGGTGACAGGGAGAGTAGCACTGAAGCTTTCTTT. The J gene is TRBJ1-1, the V gene TRBV12-5; 7 bases agree with TRBD1. V lost 5 bases to trimming and J lost 4 bases; unmatched junction nucleotides: 7. This CDR3 contains 14 residues. Germline V gene data show CDR1 as LGHNT and CDR2 as FRNRAP. Filled out from reference TRBV12-5 and TRBJ1-1, the complete variable domain reads DARVTQTPRHKVTEMGQEVTMRCQPILGHNTVFWYRQTMMQGLELLAYFRNRAPLDDSGMPKDRFSAEMPDATLATLKIQPSEPRDSAVYFCASGDRESSTEAFFGQGTRLTVV.

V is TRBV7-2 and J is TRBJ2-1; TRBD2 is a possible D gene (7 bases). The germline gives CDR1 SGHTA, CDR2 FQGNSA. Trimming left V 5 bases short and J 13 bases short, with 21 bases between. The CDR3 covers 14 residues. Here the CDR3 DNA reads TGTGCCAGCAGCACTAGAGGTACGGGGGGCCCCCAGTTCTTC. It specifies CASSTRGTGGPQFF.

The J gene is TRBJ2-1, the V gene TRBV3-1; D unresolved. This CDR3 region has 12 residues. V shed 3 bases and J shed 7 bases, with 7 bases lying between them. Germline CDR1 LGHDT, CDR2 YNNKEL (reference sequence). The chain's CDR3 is CASSQYGNEQFF. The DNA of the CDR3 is TGTGCCAGCAGCCAGTATGGGAATGAGCAGTTCTTC.

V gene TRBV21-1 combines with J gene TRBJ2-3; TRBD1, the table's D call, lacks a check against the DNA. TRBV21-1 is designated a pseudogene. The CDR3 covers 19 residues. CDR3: CASSGDSRGATPCTDTQYF. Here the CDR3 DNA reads TGTGCCAGCAGCGGGGACAGCCGGGGGGCTACTCCGTGCACAGATACGCAGTATTTT.

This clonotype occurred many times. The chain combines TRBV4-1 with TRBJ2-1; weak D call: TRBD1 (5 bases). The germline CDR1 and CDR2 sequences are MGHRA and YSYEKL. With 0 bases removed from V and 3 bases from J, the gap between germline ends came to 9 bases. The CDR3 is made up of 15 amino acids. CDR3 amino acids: CASSQEQGLYNEQFF. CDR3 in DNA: TGCGCCAGCAGCCAAGAGCAGGGCCTCTACAATGAGCAGTTCTTC.

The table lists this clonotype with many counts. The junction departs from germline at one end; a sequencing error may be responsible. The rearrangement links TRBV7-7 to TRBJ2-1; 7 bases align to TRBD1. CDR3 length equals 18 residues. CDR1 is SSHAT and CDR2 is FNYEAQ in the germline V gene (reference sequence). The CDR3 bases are TGTGCTAGCAGCCCCTATCAACTCCGGGACAGTCCCTACAATGAGCAGTTCTTC. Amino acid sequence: CASSPYQLRDSPYNEQFF. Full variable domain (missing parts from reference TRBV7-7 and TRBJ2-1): GAGVSQSPRYKVTKRGQDVTLRCDPISSHATLYWYQQALGQGPEFLTYFNYEAQPDKSGLPSDRFSAERPEGSISTLTIQRTEQRDSAMYRCASSPYQLRDSPYNEQFFGPGTRLTVL.

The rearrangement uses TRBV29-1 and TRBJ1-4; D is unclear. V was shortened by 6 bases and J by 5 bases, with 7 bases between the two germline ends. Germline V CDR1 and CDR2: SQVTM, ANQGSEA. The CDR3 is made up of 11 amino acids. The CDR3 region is CSVRPNEKLFF. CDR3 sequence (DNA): TGCAGCGTCCGGCCCAATGAAAAACTGTTTTTT.

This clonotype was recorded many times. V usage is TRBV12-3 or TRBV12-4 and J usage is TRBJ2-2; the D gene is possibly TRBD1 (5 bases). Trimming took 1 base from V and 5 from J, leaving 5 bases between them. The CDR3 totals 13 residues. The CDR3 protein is CASSLEGTGELFF. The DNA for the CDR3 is TGTGCCAGCAGTTTAGAGGGGACCGGGGAGCTGTTTTTT.

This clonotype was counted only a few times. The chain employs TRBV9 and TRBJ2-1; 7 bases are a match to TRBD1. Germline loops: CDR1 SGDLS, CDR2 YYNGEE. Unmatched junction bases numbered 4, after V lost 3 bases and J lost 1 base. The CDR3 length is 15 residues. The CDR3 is CASSGYRGSYNEQFF. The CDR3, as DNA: TGTGCCAGCAGCGGTTACAGGGGATCCTACAATGAGCAGTTCTTC.

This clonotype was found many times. Written as DNA, the CDR3 is TGTGCCAGCAGTTCACCCAGGGCTGGTGGCTACACCTTC. Amino acids: CASSSPRAGGYTF. The chain employs TRBV12-3 or TRBV12-4 and TRBJ1-2; D perhaps matches TRBD1 (5 bases). The CDR3 has 13 residues. The V end was cut by 4 bases, the J end by 7 bases, with 13 bases between.

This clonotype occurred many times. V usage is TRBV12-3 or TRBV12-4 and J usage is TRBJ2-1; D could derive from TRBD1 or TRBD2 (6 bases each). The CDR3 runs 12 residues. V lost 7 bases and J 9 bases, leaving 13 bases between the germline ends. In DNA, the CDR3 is TGTGCCAGCACCCCCAGGGGAGGTGAGCAGTTCTTC. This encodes CASTPRGGEQFF.

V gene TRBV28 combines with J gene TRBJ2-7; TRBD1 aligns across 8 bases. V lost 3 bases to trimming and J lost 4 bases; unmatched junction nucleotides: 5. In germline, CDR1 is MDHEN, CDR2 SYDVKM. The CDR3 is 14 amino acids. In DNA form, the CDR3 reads TGTGCCAGCAGTTTTCTACGACAGGGGTACGAGCAGTACTTC. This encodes CASSFLRQGYEQYF.

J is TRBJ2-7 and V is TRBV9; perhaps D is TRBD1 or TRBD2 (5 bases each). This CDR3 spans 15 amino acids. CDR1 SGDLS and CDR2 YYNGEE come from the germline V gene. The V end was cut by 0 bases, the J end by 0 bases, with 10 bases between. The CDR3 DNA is TGTGCCAGCAGCGTAGCGGCAGGGACCTCCTACGAGCAGTACTTC. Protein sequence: CASSVAAGTSYEQYF.

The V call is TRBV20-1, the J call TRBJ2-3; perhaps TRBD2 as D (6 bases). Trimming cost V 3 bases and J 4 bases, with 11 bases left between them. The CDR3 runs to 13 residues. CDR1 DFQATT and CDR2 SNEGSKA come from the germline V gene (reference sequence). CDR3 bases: TGCAGTGCTAGGGGGAGACTAGCAGATACGCAGTATTTT. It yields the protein CSARGRLADTQYF.

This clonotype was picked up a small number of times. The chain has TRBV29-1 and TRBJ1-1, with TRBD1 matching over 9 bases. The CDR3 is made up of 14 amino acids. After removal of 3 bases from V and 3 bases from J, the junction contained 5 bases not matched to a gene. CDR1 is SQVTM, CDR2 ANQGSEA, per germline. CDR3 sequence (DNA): TGCAGCGTTGACGAAGGGGACAGGGACACTGAAGCTTTCTTT. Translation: CSVDEGDRDTEAFF.

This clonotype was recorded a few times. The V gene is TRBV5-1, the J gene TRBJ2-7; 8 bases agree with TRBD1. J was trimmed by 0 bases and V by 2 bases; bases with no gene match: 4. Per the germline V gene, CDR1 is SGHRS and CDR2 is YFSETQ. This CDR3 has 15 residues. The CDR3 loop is CASSFRTGPSYEQYF. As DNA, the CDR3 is TGCGCCAGCAGCTTCCGGACAGGGCCCTCCTACGAGCAGTACTTC.

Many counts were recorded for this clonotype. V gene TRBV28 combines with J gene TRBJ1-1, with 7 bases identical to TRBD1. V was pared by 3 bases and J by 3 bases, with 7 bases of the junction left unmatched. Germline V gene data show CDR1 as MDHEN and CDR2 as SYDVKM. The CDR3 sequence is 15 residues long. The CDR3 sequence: CASSLIGGSYTEAFF. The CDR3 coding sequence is TGTGCCAGCAGTTTGATAGGGGGCAGCTACACTGAAGCTTTCTTT.

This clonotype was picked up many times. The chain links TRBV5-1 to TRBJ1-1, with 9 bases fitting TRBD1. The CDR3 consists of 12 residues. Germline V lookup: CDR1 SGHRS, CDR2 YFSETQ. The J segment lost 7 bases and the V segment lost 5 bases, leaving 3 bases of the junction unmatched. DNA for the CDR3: TGCGCCAGCAGACGGGACAGGGATGAAGCTTTCTTT. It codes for CASRRDRDEAFF.

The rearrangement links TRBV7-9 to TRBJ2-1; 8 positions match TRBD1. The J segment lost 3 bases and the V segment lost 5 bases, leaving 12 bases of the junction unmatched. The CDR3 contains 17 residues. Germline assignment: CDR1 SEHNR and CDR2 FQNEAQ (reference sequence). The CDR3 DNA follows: TGTGCCAGCAGCCTCGCCTCCGGGACAGGAGTCTACAATGAGCAGTTCTTC. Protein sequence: CASSLASGTGVYNEQFF. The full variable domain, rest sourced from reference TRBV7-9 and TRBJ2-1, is DTGVSQNPRHKITKRGQNVTFRCDPISEHNRLYWYRQTLGQGPEFLTYFQNEAQLEKSRLLSDRFSAERPKGSFSTLEIQRTEQGDSAMYLCASSLASGTGVYNEQFFGPGTRLTVL.

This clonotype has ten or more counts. The CDR3 DNA reads as TGTGCCAGCAGCCTCCGGGACAGAGTGAACACTGAAGCTTTCTTT. Its translation is CASSLRDRVNTEAFF. The V call is TRBV3-1, the J call TRBJ1-1; 7 positions agree with TRBD1. Trimming at V came to 4 bases and at J to 0 bases, leaving 5 bases not matched to a gene. Looked up from germline, CDR1 is LGHDT and CDR2 is YNNKEL (reference sequence). This CDR3 spans 15 amino acids. The entire variable domain, with the rest obtained from reference TRBV3-1 and TRBJ1-1, is as follows: DTAVSQTPKYLVTQMGNDKSIKCEQNLGHDTMYWYKQDSKKFLKIMFSYNNKELIINETVPNRFSPKSPDKAHLNLHINSLELGDSAVYFCASSLRDRVNTEAFFGQGTRLTVV.

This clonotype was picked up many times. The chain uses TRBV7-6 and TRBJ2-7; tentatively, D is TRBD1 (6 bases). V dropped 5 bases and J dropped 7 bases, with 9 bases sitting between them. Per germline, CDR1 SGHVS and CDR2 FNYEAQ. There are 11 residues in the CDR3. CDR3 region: CASSLTGEQYF. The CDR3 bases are TGTGCCAGCAGCCTCACAGGGGAGCAGTACTTC. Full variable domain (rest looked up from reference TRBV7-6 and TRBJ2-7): GAGVSQSPRYKVTKRGQDVALRCDPISGHVSLYWYRQALGQGPEFLTYFNYEAQQDKSGLPNDRFSAERPEGSISTLTIQRTEQRDSAMYRCASSLTGEQYFGPGTRLTVT.

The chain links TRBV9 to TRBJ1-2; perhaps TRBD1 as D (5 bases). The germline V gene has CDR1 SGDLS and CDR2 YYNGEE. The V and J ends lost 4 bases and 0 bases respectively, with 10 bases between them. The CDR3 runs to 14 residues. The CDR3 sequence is CASSRQGANYGYTF. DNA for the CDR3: TGTGCCAGCAGCCGCCAGGGAGCTAACTATGGCTACACCTTC.